The 10 T cell receptor beta chains listed next were all sequenced from one sample in a study of Ad26.COV2.S vaccination and SARS-CoV-2 variants. Treatment in this sample: some 20 received Ad26.COV2.S at low or high dose, single or two shots; several received placebo; per-sample allocation not given. Day 63 following the first vaccine or placebo injection was when the samples were taken. Assay used: immunoSEQ multiplex PCR; TCRdb lists only in-frame clones, some missing. The sample holds about 350,000 clones, about 88% seen once. The source was peripheral blood, collected in a trial of Ad26.COV2.S vaccine versus placebo. All receptors derive from a person aged 18 to 59 who received the Ad26.COV2.S COVID-19 vaccine or a placebo.

This clone was detected only a few times. The V gene is TRBV29-1, the J gene TRBJ2-2; 7 bases align to TRBD2. The germline gives CDR1 SQVTM, CDR2 ANQGSEA. Trimming removed 7 bases from V and 4 bases from J; junction bases left unmatched: 6. CDR3 size: 13 residues. In nucleotides, the CDR3 is TGCAGCGGTCGGCTAGCGGTCACCGGGGAGCTGTTTTTT. This encodes CSGRLAVTGELFF.

The V gene is TRBV4-3, the J gene TRBJ2-5, with 8 bases aligning to TRBD1. Unmatched junction bases numbered 5, after V lost 0 bases and J lost 5 bases. Germline V gives CDR1 LGHNA, CDR2 YSLEER. The CDR3 loop spans 15 amino acids. This chain's CDR3 is CASSQEGRGRETQYF. CDR3 bases: TGCGCCAGCAGCCAAGAAGGCAGGGGGCGCGAGACCCAGTACTTC.

This sequence joins TRBV20-1 and TRBJ1-5; unclear D gene. The V and J ends lost 3 bases and 0 bases respectively, with 9 bases between them. The CDR3 contains 14 residues. In germline, CDR1 is DFQATT, CDR2 SNEGSKA (reference sequence). The CDR3 loop is CSASTLYSNQPQHF. The CDR3 coding sequence is TGCAGTGCTAGTACCCTTTATAGCAATCAGCCCCAGCATTTT.

The chain uses TRBV2 and TRBJ2-7; D remains ambiguous. The germline CDR1 and CDR2 sequences are SNHLY and FYNNEI. CDR3 length: 13 residues. Trimming took 8 bases from V and 1 from J, leaving 12 bases between them. CDR3 in DNA: TGTGCCAGCGACTCCCCGCGGTCCTACGAGCAGTACTTC. Protein: CASDSPRSYEQYF.

The J gene is TRBJ2-7, the V gene TRBV28; TRBD1 or TRBD2 may be the D gene (5 bases each). The germline gives CDR1 MDHEN, CDR2 SYDVKM. V was trimmed by 3 bases and J by 3 bases, leaving 15 bases between them. The CDR3 has 15 amino acids. CDR3 amino acids: CASSFGGGDNYEQYF. The DNA for the CDR3 is TGTGCCAGCAGTTTTGGTGGGGGTGACAACTACGAGCAGTACTTC.

The rearrangement joins TRBV3-1 (or the pseudogene TRBV3-2) to TRBJ2-2; D not resolved. The germline V and J ends were trimmed by 5 bases and 4 bases, with 5 bases remaining between them. The CDR3 length is 12 residues. Germline V lookup: CDR1 LGHDT, CDR2 YNNKEL (reference sequence). The CDR3 DNA reads TGTGCCAGCAGCGCTTCCACCGGGGAGCTGTTTTTT. This codes for CASSASTGELFF.

J is TRBJ2-3 and V is TRBV5-1; 11 nucleotides agree with TRBD2. The germline gives CDR1 SGHRS, CDR2 YFSETQ. The length of the CDR3 is 17 residues. The V gene end was trimmed by 3 bases and the J gene end by 5 bases; junction bases not matched to a gene: 11. The CDR3 DNA is TGCGCCAGCAGCTCCTCAAATAGCGGGAGGGCCGGAGATACGCAGTATTTT. Protein product: CASSSSNSGRAGDTQYF.

This chain joins TRBV19 and TRBJ1-5; tentatively, D is TRBD1 (6 bases). Deletions cut 7 bases from V and 7 bases from J, with 17 bases between. Germline CDR1 and CDR2: LNHDA and SQIVND (reference sequence). The CDR3 consists of 14 residues. The CDR3 DNA reads as TGTGCCAGTAAACCCAGGGGAGATTGGCAGCCCCAGCATTTT. Its translation: CASKPRGDWQPQHF.

This clone was recorded once. The J gene is TRBJ2-5, the V gene TRBV19; D might be TRBD1 or TRBD2, each matching 5 bases. Germline V gives CDR1 LNHDA, CDR2 SQIVND (reference sequence). The V gene lost 2 bases and the J gene lost 5 bases, with 12 bases spanning the gap. The CDR3 runs to 14 residues. The CDR3 DNA is TGTGCCAGTAGTATATCGGTCGAGGGGGAGACCCAGTACTTC. This encodes CASSISVEGETQYF.

This chain joins TRBV9 and TRBJ1-1, with no clear D. Trimming cost V 0 bases and J 2 bases, with 11 bases left between them. CDR3 size: 15 residues. Germline assignment: CDR1 SGDLS and CDR2 YYNGEE. The CDR3 is CASSVGGDLNTEAFF. In DNA, the CDR3 is TGTGCCAGCAGCGTAGGAGGAGACCTCAACACTGAAGCTTTCTTT.